This entry describes one T cell receptor (beta chain). The table came from immunoSEQ multiplex PCR; TCRdb's copy has only in-frame clones and leaves some out. The repertoire holds more than 110,000 clones, roughly 92% seen once, with 10% to 12% in the top ten. This entry is derived from a study of control samples from healthy donors and cancer patients. The sample consisted of blood. This TCR was recovered from a man aged 25-45 years in good health.

The CDR3 bases are TGCGCCAGCAGCCAATTGTCGGGACTAGCGGGAGGCGTGAAGTACTTC. Translated, it gives CASSQLSGLAGGVKYF. The genes are TRBV4-3 and TRBJ2-5; 15 bases line up with TRBD2. The V gene's germline CDR1 is LGHNA and CDR2 YSLEER. With V trimmed by 2 bases and J by 12 bases, 10 bases remained unmatched. The CDR3 totals 16 residues.